The 19 T cell receptor beta chains presented below share a single source sample, sequenced in a study of PD-1 blockade in classical Hodgkin lymphoma. Time point reported: newly diagnosed, previously untreated cHL patient sample. Generated by immunoSEQ multiplex PCR, the TCRdb table keeps only in-frame clones and is missing some. This sample has 20,000 to 25,000 clones, with approximately 95% found just once. The specimen was peripheral blood mononuclear cells (PBMCs). These receptors were taken from a human donor with classical Hodgkin lymphoma.

The V call is TRBV7-9, the J call TRBJ1-6; D remains ambiguous. V was trimmed by 3 bases and J by 6 bases, leaving 6 bases between them. The CDR3 runs 13 residues. In germline, CDR1 is SEHNR, CDR2 FQNEAQ (reference sequence). The CDR3 nucleotides read TGTGCCAGCAGCTTCGACCCTAATTCACCCCTCCACTTT. This codes for CASSFDPNSPLHF.

The chain employs TRBV11-2 and TRBJ1-2, with no clear D. The germline CDR1 and CDR2 sequences are SGHAT and FQNNGV. This CDR3 contains 15 residues. V shed 4 bases and J shed 6 bases, with 18 bases lying between them. CDR3 in amino acids: CASSSGLMDGDGYTF. In DNA, the CDR3 is TGTGCCAGCAGCTCGGGCCTCATGGACGGCGATGGCTACACCTTC.

The gene calls are TRBV9 and TRBJ1-6; D possibly corresponds to TRBD1 (6 bases). Germline V CDR1 and CDR2: SGDLS, YYNGEE. Trimming took 6 bases from V and 5 from J, leaving 18 bases between them. This CDR3 has 16 amino acids. The CDR3 DNA reads TGTGCCAGCACAGCGGGAACAGGGATTAATAATTCACCCCTCCACTTT. Translation gives CASTAGTGINNSPLHF.

DNA of the CDR3: TGTGCCAGCAGCTTAGCGATGGGGAGCGGTGGCTACACCTTC. Protein sequence: CASSLAMGSGGYTF. V is TRBV7-9 and J is TRBJ1-2; D is uncertain. This CDR3 has 14 amino acids. Trimming shortened V by 0 bases and J by 7 bases, and 12 bases separated the two germline ends. Germline V gene sequence: CDR1 SEHNR, CDR2 FQNEAQ (reference sequence).

J is TRBJ1-1 and V is TRBV18; D is unresolved. The CDR3 has 18 residues. Germline V lookup: CDR1 KGHSH, CDR2 LQKENI. With 4 bases removed from V and 0 bases from J, the gap between germline ends came to 21 bases. The CDR3 sequence is CASSLNIGHYRLNTEAFF. For the CDR3, the DNA is TGTGCCAGCTCACTAAACATAGGTCATTATAGGCTGAACACTGAAGCTTTCTTT.

In this sample, this clone turned up once. This chain uses TRBV21-1 with TRBJ2-7; the table names TRBD1, a call not compared with the DNA. TRBV21-1 is flagged as a pseudogene. The CDR3 has 16 residues. The CDR3: CASIYKDREFSYEQYF. The CDR3 coding sequence is TGTGCCAGCATCTATAAGGACAGGGAATTTTCCTACGAGCAGTACTTC.

The chain couples TRBV6-4 to TRBJ2-7; 7 bases are shared with TRBD1. Germline values: CDR1 MRHNA, CDR2 SNTAGT. The CDR3 spans 15 residues. With V trimmed by 3 bases and J by 5 bases, 10 bases remained unmatched. For the CDR3, the DNA is TGTGCCAGCAGTGAATGGACAGGCGAACTCCACGAGCAGTACTTC. This codes for CASSEWTGELHEQYF.

The chain joins TRBV28 to TRBJ2-3; 7 bases fit TRBD1. Trimming cost V 6 bases and J 0 bases; bases outside gene matches: 9. Germline-derived CDR1 and CDR2 are MDHEN and SYDVKM. The length of the CDR3 is 16 residues. The CDR3 spells CASSNRDRTSTDTQYF. The CDR3 DNA reads as TGTGCCAGCAGCAACCGGGACAGAACTAGCACAGATACGCAGTATTTT.

The chain joins TRBV4-3 to TRBJ2-1, with 9 nucleotides matching TRBD2. The CDR3 totals 16 residues. Germline V CDR1 and CDR2: LGHNA, YSLEER. With V trimmed by 4 bases and J by 8 bases, 12 bases remained unmatched. The CDR3 loop is CASSPGVAGARDEQFF. The CDR3 DNA sequence: TGCGCCAGCAGCCCGGGAGTAGCGGGGGCGAGGGATGAGCAGTTCTTC.

This chain links TRBV7-2 with TRBJ2-1; unclear D gene. V dropped 4 bases and J dropped 7 bases, with 8 bases sitting between them. The CDR3 loop spans 12 amino acids. Germline CDR1 and CDR2: SGHTA and FQGNSA. The CDR3 here is CASSSLGNEQFF. The CDR3 bases are TGTGCCAGCAGCTCCTTGGGGAATGAGCAGTTCTTC.

The gene calls are TRBV7-2 and TRBJ2-1; D possibly corresponds to TRBD2 (6 bases). The CDR3 consists of 14 residues. V was shortened by 5 bases and J by 9 bases, with 17 bases between the two germline ends. CDR1 and CDR2 from the germline V gene are SGHTA and FQGNSA. CDR3 sequence reads: CASSPQTRTGEQFF. Here the CDR3 DNA reads TGTGCCAGCAGCCCTCAGACTAGAACGGGTGAGCAGTTCTTC.

The V and J genes are TRBV21-1 and TRBJ2-7; TRBD1 is taken as the D call from the table, unchecked against the DNA. TRBV21-1 is noted as a pseudogene. This CDR3 has 16 amino acids. The CDR3 bases are TGTGCCAGCAAGGTAGGGGGCAGGGGATGGGTCTACGAGCAGTACTTC. Amino acid sequence: CASKVGGRGWVYEQYF.

This chain connects TRBV9 to TRBJ1-1, with D perhaps TRBD1 (6 bases). This CDR3 spans 13 amino acids. The germline V gene encodes CDR1 SGDLS and CDR2 YYNGEE. The V gene lost 3 bases and the J gene lost 8 bases, with 14 bases spanning the gap. CDR3 amino acids: CASSGEGGSEAFF. CDR3 nucleotides: TGTGCCAGCAGCGGGGAAGGGGGGAGCGAAGCTTTCTTT. The variable domain in full, with the rest retrieved from reference TRBV9 and TRBJ1-1, is DSGVTQTPKHLITATGQRVTLRCSPRSGDLSVYWYQQSLDQGLQFLIQYYNGEERAKGNILERFSAQQFPDLHSELNLSSLELGDSALYFCASSGEGGSEAFFGQGTRLTVV.

The V gene is TRBV13, the J gene TRBJ2-1; 7 bases are a match to TRBD1. V was pared by 0 bases and J by 4 bases, with 3 bases of the junction left unmatched. Germline assignment: CDR1 PRHDT and CDR2 FYEKMQ (reference sequence). The CDR3 extends over 15 amino acids. Written as DNA, the CDR3 is TGTGCCAGCAGCTTAGGACAGGGGCGATACAATGAGCAGTTCTTC. Amino acids: CASSLGQGRYNEQFF. Supplemented by reference TRBV13 and TRBJ2-1, the full variable domain reads AAGVIQSPRHLIKEKRETATLKCYPIPRHDTVYWYQQGPGQDPQFLISFYEKMQSDKGSIPDRFSAQQFSDYHSELNMSSLELGDSALYFCASSLGQGRYNEQFFGPGTRLTVL.

The V call is TRBV29-1, the J call TRBJ2-1, with 7 bases lining up with TRBD2. This CDR3 is 12 amino acids long. Germline-derived CDR1 and CDR2 are SQVTM and ANQGSEA. The J segment lost 8 bases and the V segment lost 7 bases, leaving 8 bases of the junction unmatched. The CDR3 loop is CSGGPGRDEQFF. In DNA, the CDR3 is TGCAGCGGGGGTCCGGGGAGGGATGAGCAGTTCTTC.

The V and J genes are TRBV9 and TRBJ2-7; unclear D gene. The CDR3 consists of 13 residues. Germline values: CDR1 SGDLS, CDR2 YYNGEE. V gave up 0 bases and J gave up 0 bases, with 4 bases separating them. The CDR3 DNA is TGTGCCAGCAGCGTAGGGGTCTCCTACGAGCAGTACTTC. Protein product: CASSVGVSYEQYF.

J is TRBJ2-1 and V is TRBV5-1; D not certain. Germline V gene data show CDR1 as SGHRS and CDR2 as YFSETQ. The CDR3 is made up of 12 amino acids. V was trimmed by 0 bases and J by 5 bases, leaving 3 bases between them. CDR3 DNA: TGCGCCAGCAGCTTGGGGGACAATGAGCAGTTCTTC. It translates to CASSLGDNEQFF.

V is TRBV18 and J is TRBJ1-2, with D uncertain. Germline CDR1 and CDR2: KGHSH and LQKENI. The CDR3 runs to 13 residues. V was shortened by 6 bases and J by 3 bases, with 11 bases between the two germline ends. DNA for the CDR3: TGTGCCAGCTCCGCGACCGTAGACTATGGCTACACCTTC. Its protein is CASSATVDYGYTF.

CDR3 nucleotides: TGTGCCAGCAGCCATCCTCTCGTGCAGGGGGCGAACACTGAAGCTTTCTTT. Protein product: CASSHPLVQGANTEAFF. V usage is TRBV9 and J usage is TRBJ1-1, with TRBD1 matching 8 bases. CDR3 length equals 17 residues. With 4 bases clipped from V and 1 base from J, the junction kept 12 bases outside the gene matches. Germline V gives CDR1 SGDLS, CDR2 YYNGEE. Full variable domain (remainder filled in from reference TRBV9 and TRBJ1-1): DSGVTQTPKHLITATGQRVTLRCSPRSGDLSVYWYQQSLDQGLQFLIQYYNGEERAKGNILERFSAQQFPDLHSELNLSSLELGDSALYFCASSHPLVQGANTEAFFGQGTRLTVV.